This T cell receptor (beta chain) was sequenced during a study of blood T cell repertoires in COVID-19. Turning to the study itself: The origin of the acute and convalescent COVID-19 samples was the United States, Italy and Spain. Nucleic acid was either cDNA or gDNA, and it came from T cells, B-cell-depleted T cells, or PBMCs.

The CDR3 spans 12 residues. V was pared by 3 bases and J by 5 bases, with 7 bases between. Germline V gives CDR1 MRHNA, CDR2 SNTAGT. Original methodology: Estimated nucleated cell counts came from reference gene primer amplification. TCRdb's table, derived via immunoSEQ multiplex PCR, lists solely in-frame clones and lacks some. That table gives V, J and clone size, and the DNA gave D and trimming. In the table there are roughly 100,000 clones, roughly 86% of which are singletons. The origin of this receptor is a man aged 50-60 years with active or convalescent COVID-19. The chain links TRBV6-4 to TRBJ1-2, with D possibly matching TRBD1 (5 bases). The sequenced sample was peripheral blood. CDR3 sequence: CASSERGYGYTF. The CDR3 DNA is TGTGCCAGCAGTGAGCGGGGGTATGGCTACACCTTC.